Listed below are T cell receptor beta chains from one sample, sequenced in a study of blood T cell repertoires in COVID-19. Generated by immunoSEQ multiplex PCR, the TCRdb table keeps only in-frame clones and is missing some. The sample lists approximately 180,000 clones, 80% to 90% occurring once. The sequencing sample was made of peripheral blood. The source of these receptors is a human donor with active or convalescent COVID-19. The donor label of this sample is uncertain. Each CDR3 is given with its conserved first and last residue. Fields, in order: J gene, clone size, D gene, V gene, CDR3 DNA, CDR3 protein. The D gene is left open where the match is weak. Only part of the rows carry a size: once, few, many, or a class if the clone is expanded.

j_call: TRBJ1-1; clone_size: -; d_call: TRBD1; v_call: TRBV19; cdr3_nt: TGTGCCAGTACCCGAGACAGGGCGTACACTGAAGCTTTCTTT; cdr3_aa: CASTRDRAYTEAFF
j_call: TRBJ2-3; clone_size: -; d_call: TRBD2; v_call: TRBV25-1; cdr3_nt: TGTGCCAGCAGTGAACCGGGACTACGAGGGGATACGCAGTATTTT; cdr3_aa: CASSEPGLRGDTQYF
j_call: TRBJ2-7; clone_size: -; d_call: -; v_call: TRBV6-5; cdr3_nt: TGTGCCAGCAGGGAGACAGTCATCTACGAGCAGTACTTC; cdr3_aa: CASRETVIYEQYF
j_call: TRBJ2-3; clone_size: -; d_call: -; v_call: TRBV6-5; cdr3_nt: TGTGCCAGCAGGTTAATAGATACGCAGTATTTT; cdr3_aa: CASRLIDTQYF
j_call: TRBJ2-1; clone_size: once; d_call: -; v_call: TRBV24-1; cdr3_nt: TGTGCCACCAGTGAAAAGCATGAGCAGTTCTTC; cdr3_aa: CATSEKHEQFF
j_call: TRBJ2-1; clone_size: -; d_call: -; v_call: TRBV6-5; cdr3_nt: TGTGCCAGCAGCCGGATGGCGGGGTCCTACAATGAGCAGTTCTTC; cdr3_aa: CASSRMAGSYNEQFF
j_call: TRBJ1-2; clone_size: -; d_call: TRBD1; v_call: TRBV4-2; cdr3_nt: TGTGCCAGCAGCCAAGATCGACAGGGGGCTTATGGCTACACCTTC; cdr3_aa: CASSQDRQGAYGYTF
j_call: TRBJ2-7; clone_size: -; d_call: TRBD1; v_call: TRBV6-2/TRBV6-3; cdr3_nt: TGTGCCAGCAGTTACTCGGGACAGAAGCCCCCCGAGCAGTACTTC; cdr3_aa: CASSYSGQKPPEQYF
j_call: TRBJ1-2; clone_size: -; d_call: -; v_call: TRBV28; cdr3_nt: TGTGCCAGCAGCAGGGGAAACTATGGCTACACCTTC; cdr3_aa: CASSRGNYGYTF
j_call: TRBJ1-1; clone_size: -; d_call: TRBD1; v_call: TRBV4-1; cdr3_nt: TGCGCCAGCAGCCAATCGGGGACAGGGGTCACTGAAGCTTTCTTT; cdr3_aa: CASSQSGTGVTEAFF
j_call: TRBJ1-2; clone_size: -; d_call: TRBD1; v_call: TRBV6-6; cdr3_nt: TGTGCCAGCAGCGACAGGGGTGAAGGGGATGGCTACACCTTC; cdr3_aa: CASSDRGEGDGYTF
j_call: TRBJ1-2; clone_size: -; d_call: TRBD1; v_call: TRBV5-4; cdr3_nt: TGTGCCAGCAGCCCGGACAGGGCCCATGGCTACACCTTC; cdr3_aa: CASSPDRAHGYTF
j_call: TRBJ2-7; clone_size: -; d_call: -; v_call: TRBV3-1/TRBV3-2; cdr3_nt: TGTGCCAGCAGCCAAGCGGAGGGGCTCAGGTACGAGCAGTACTTC; cdr3_aa: CASSQAEGLRYEQYF
j_call: TRBJ2-1; clone_size: few; d_call: TRBD1; v_call: TRBV7-2; cdr3_nt: TGTGCCAGCAGCTTTACCGGGACAGGGGTGGGAAATGAGCAGTTCTTC; cdr3_aa: CASSFTGTGVGNEQFF
j_call: TRBJ1-2; clone_size: few; d_call: -; v_call: TRBV5-4; cdr3_nt: TGTGCCAGCAGGCCAGGATGGGAGTCCTTAGGCTACACCTTC; cdr3_aa: CASRPGWESLGYTF
j_call: TRBJ1-4; clone_size: -; d_call: -; v_call: TRBV28; cdr3_nt: TGTGCCAGCAGTACAAAAGGCCCGCGGCATGAAAAACTGTTTTTT; cdr3_aa: CASSTKGPRHEKLFF
j_call: TRBJ1-5; clone_size: -; d_call: TRBD1; v_call: TRBV10-3; cdr3_nt: TGTGCCATCCGCAGGGGGAACAATCAGCCCCAGCATTTT; cdr3_aa: CAIRRGNNQPQHF
j_call: TRBJ1-5; clone_size: few; d_call: TRBD1; v_call: TRBV5-5; cdr3_nt: TGTGCCAGCAGCTCAAATTTTCCGGACAGGTTGGAGGGTCAGCCCCAGCATTTT; cdr3_aa: CASSSNFPDRLEGQPQHF
j_call: TRBJ1-6; clone_size: -; d_call: -; v_call: TRBV7-9; cdr3_nt: TGTGCCAGCAGCACAAACAGGGCGCAATCACCCCTCCACTTT; cdr3_aa: CASSTNRAQSPLHF
j_call: TRBJ2-3; clone_size: -; d_call: TRBD2; v_call: TRBV3-1/TRBV3-2; cdr3_nt: TGTGCCAGCACCCTAGCGGGAGAGGGAGATACGCAGTATTTT; cdr3_aa: CASTLAGEGDTQYF
j_call: TRBJ2-4; clone_size: few; d_call: TRBD1; v_call: TRBV10-3; cdr3_nt: TGTGCCATCAGCTCCGGGACAGGGTTGAACATTCAGTACTTC; cdr3_aa: CAISSGTGLNIQYF
j_call: TRBJ2-1; clone_size: -; d_call: TRBD2; v_call: TRBV6-1; cdr3_nt: TGTGCCAGCAGTGAAAGTCTAGCGGGGGGCCTATACAATGAGCAGTTCTTC; cdr3_aa: CASSESLAGGLYNEQFF